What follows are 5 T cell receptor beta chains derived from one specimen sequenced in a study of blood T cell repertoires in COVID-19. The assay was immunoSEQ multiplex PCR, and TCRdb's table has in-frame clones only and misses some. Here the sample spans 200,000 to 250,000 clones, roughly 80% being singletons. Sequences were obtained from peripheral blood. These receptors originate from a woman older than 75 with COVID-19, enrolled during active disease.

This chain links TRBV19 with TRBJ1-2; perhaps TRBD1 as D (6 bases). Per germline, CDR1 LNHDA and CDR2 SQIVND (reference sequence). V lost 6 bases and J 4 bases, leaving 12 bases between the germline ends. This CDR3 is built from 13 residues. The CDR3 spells CASSDRTFYGYTF. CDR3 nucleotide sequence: TGTGCCAGTAGCGACAGGACCTTCTATGGCTACACCTTC.

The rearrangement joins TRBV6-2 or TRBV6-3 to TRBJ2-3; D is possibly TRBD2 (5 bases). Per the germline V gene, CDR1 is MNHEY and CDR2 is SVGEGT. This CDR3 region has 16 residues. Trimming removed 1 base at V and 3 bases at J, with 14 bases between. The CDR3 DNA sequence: TGTGCCAGCAGTTACTTTGGTGGGGAGTGGACAGATACGCAGTATTTT. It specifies CASSYFGGEWTDTQYF.

The CDR3: CASSLEGRVVQETQYF. CDR3 coding DNA: TGTGCCAGCAGCTTAGAAGGCAGGGTCGTCCAAGAGACCCAGTACTTC. The chain joins TRBV3-1 (or the pseudogene TRBV3-2) to TRBJ2-5; D is possibly TRBD1 (5 bases). The CDR3 length is 16 residues. The germline V and J ends were trimmed by 5 bases and 1 base, with 17 bases remaining between them. Germline CDR1 reads LGHDT; CDR2 reads YNNKEL (reference sequence).

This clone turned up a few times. CDR3 sequence reads: CASSSYPMNTEAFF. The CDR3 nucleotides read TGTGCCAGCAGCTCCTACCCTATGAACACTGAAGCTTTCTTT. The chain has TRBV7-9 and TRBJ1-1; no definite D call. The CDR3 totals 14 residues. Germline loops: CDR1 SEHNR, CDR2 FQNEAQ (reference sequence). Deletions cut 4 bases from V and 0 bases from J, with 9 bases between.

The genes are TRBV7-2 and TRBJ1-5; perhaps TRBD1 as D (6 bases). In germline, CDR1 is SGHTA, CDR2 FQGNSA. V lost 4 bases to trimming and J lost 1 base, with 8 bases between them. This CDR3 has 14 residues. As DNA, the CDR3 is TGTGCCAGCAGCTCGACAGGAAGCAATCAGCCCCAGCATTTT. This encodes CASSSTGSNQPQHF.